Sequencing of this TCR beta chain was carried out in a study of OX40 agonist ivuxolimab in advanced cancers. At the level of the study: Given to patients was ivuxolimab, an agonistic anti-OX40 (CD134) antibody. Mean age approximately 66 years, range about 20 to 90; roughly 80% male.

Regarding the study as a whole: Clones of CD4+ and CD8+ blood T cells grew by week 6 at doses of 0.1 to 3.0 mg/kg.

Per the germline V gene, CDR1 is MNHEY and CDR2 is SVGAGI. The ends lost 6 bases at V and 4 bases at J; junction bases unmatched: 9. The CDR3 runs 16 residues. This clone was seen once. Its specificity is unknown. Measured with immunoSEQ multiplex PCR; TCRdb has only the in-frame clones, and not every one. The sample gives more than 80,000 clones, about 83% of which show up once; around 1.5% is in the top ten. V is TRBV6-5 and J is TRBJ1-4; 9 positions match TRBD1. The receptor was isolated from an adult with an advanced solid tumor such as melanoma, head and neck, liver or kidney cancer. The sequences come from CD4+ or CD8+ T cells sorted from blood, collected in a trial of the OX40 agonist ivuxolimab. The CDR3 DNA reads as TGTGCCAGCAGCTACCTACAGGGGGCCAATAATGAAAAACTGTTTTTT. This translates into CASSYLQGANNEKLFF.